Listed below are T cell receptor beta chains from one sample, sequenced in a study of technical replicates of blood from a handful of donors. Libraries were prepared by immunoSEQ multiplex PCR; TCRdb keeps only in-frame clonotypes and omits some of them. Of about 84,000 clones listed, about 90% are singletons. The sequenced material came from T cells isolated from PBMCs. These receptors came from a human donor in good health. CDR3s include the opening cysteine and the closing phenylalanine or tryptophan. The D gene is left open where the match is weak. The size field is filled for only some rows; it gives once, few, many or a size class.

>-|TRBJ2-2|-|TRBV10-2
TGCGCCAGCAGTGAGTGGGCAAACAAGGACGGGGAGCTGTTTTTT
CASSEWANKDGELFF
>TRBD2|TRBJ2-1|-|TRBV7-9
TGTGCCAGCAGCTTAGTGGTCAGTACTAGCGCCGCAGCCAATGAGCAGTTCTTC
CASSLVVSTSAAANEQFF
>TRBD1|TRBJ2-7|-|TRBV27
TGTGCCAGCAGTTTACTGGACAGGGGGACCGAGCAGTACTTC
CASSLLDRGTEQYF
>-|TRBJ1-3|-|TRBV10-2
TGCGCCAGCAGTGAGTGGCTCAGCTCTGGAAACACCATATATTTT
CASSEWLSSGNTIYF
>TRBD2|TRBJ2-3|-|TRBV28
TGTGCCAGCAGTATTCCCCTAGCGGGAGGTGATACGCAGTATTTT
CASSIPLAGGDTQYF
>-|TRBJ2-6|-|TRBV7-9
TGTGCCAGCAGCTTAGCTACGCCTACTGGGGCCAACGTCCTGACTTTC
CASSLATPTGANVLTF
>-|TRBJ1-4|-|TRBV4-1
TGCGCCAGCAGCCGTGATACAGGGAGGGGAGAAAAACTGTTTTTT
CASSRDTGRGEKLFF
>-|TRBJ2-7|-|TRBV30
TGTGCCCAGCATCGAGGCCCTTTGAACGAGCAGTACTTC
CAQHRGPLNEQYF
>-|TRBJ2-3|-|TRBV2
TGTGCCAGCAAACGAGGGCGGTCCACAGATACGCAGTATTTT
CASKRGRSTDTQYF
>-|TRBJ2-7|once|TRBV5-6
TGTGCCAGCAGCTTCCCACAGGGACCCGAGCAGTACTTC
CASSFPQGPEQYF
>-|TRBJ2-3|-|TRBV15
TGTGCCACCTCCCTTGGACTGGACGATACGCAGTATTTT
CATSLGLDDTQYF
>-|TRBJ1-1|-|TRBV7-6
TGTGCCAGCAGCCCATCGAACACTGAAGCTTTCTTT
CASSPSNTEAFF
>-|TRBJ2-3|once|TRBV7-9
TGTGCCAGCAAGTGGCTGAGCACAGATACGCAGTATTTT
CASKWLSTDTQYF
>-|TRBJ1-1|-|TRBV4-1
TGCGCCAGCAGCCCACTAGGGCAAAAAGCTTTCTTT
CASSPLGQKAFF
>TRBD2|TRBJ2-2|-|TRBV12-5
TGTGCTAGTGGTTTTTCGGGGGGTAACACCGGGGAGCTGTTTTTT
CASGFSGGNTGELFF
>TRBD1|TRBJ1-2|-|TRBV7-8
TGTGCCAGCACCGAGGGACAGAACTATGGCTACACCTTC
CASTEGQNYGYTF
>TRBD2|TRBJ2-3|-|TRBV9
TGTGCCAGCAGCGTAGCAAGGACTAGCGGCACAGATACGCAGTATTTT
CASSVARTSGTDTQYF
>TRBD2|TRBJ2-2|-|TRBV28
TGTGCCAGCAGTTCCCGACTAGCGGGTGACACCGGGGAGCTGTTTTTT
CASSSRLAGDTGELFF
>TRBD1|TRBJ2-3|-|TRBV5-1
TGCGCCAGCAGCTTGGCCACAGGGGGAGGTCGCACAGATACGCAGTATTTT
CASSLATGGGRTDTQYF
>-|TRBJ1-1|-|TRBV19
TGTGCCAGTAGTATCGTGGGGGCAAACACTGAAGCTTTCTTT
CASSIVGANTEAFF
>TRBD2|TRBJ2-2|-|TRBV9
TGTGCCAGCAATAACGGGGGGGCCGGGGAGCTGTTTTTT
CASNNGGAGELFF
>TRBD1|TRBJ2-4|-|TRBV5-4
TGTGCCAGCAGCTTCACAGGGGGGAAAAACATTCAGTACTTC
CASSFTGGKNIQYF
>TRBD1|TRBJ2-1|-|TRBV19
TGTGCCAGTAGTATACGACAGGGCCATGAGCAGTTCTTC
CASSIRQGHEQFF
>TRBD2|TRBJ2-3|-|TRBV5-1
TGCGCCAGCAGCTCCCTAGCGGGGGGTAGGACAGATACGCAGTATTTT
CASSSLAGGRTDTQYF
>-|TRBJ1-1|-|TRBV4-1
TGCGCCACGGGAGACACTGAAGCTTTCTTT
CATGDTEAFF
>-|TRBJ2-5|once|TRBV6-5
TGTGCCAGCAGGCCCACCGCGCAAGAGACCCAGTACTTC
CASRPTAQETQYF
>TRBD2|TRBJ2-7|-|TRBV2
TGTGCCAGCAGTGCCCTAGCGGGAGGGGGTGAGCAGTACTTC
CASSALAGGGEQYF
>-|TRBJ2-2|-|TRBV7-8
TGTGCCAGCAGCCTAGTCGGGAGTTACCGAACCGGGGAGCTGTTTTTT
CASSLVGSYRTGELFF
>-|TRBJ2-7|-|TRBV5-1
TGCGCCAGCAGAGCGGCAGGGGCCTACGAGCAGTACTTC
CASRAAGAYEQYF
>-|TRBJ2-7|-|TRBV19
TGTGCCAGTAGTATCGGGTACGAGCAGTACTTC
CASSIGYEQYF
>-|TRBJ1-4|once|TRBV28
TGTGCCAGCACGTCGCCGGGATCGGGGGAAAAACTGTTTTTT
CASTSPGSGEKLFF
>-|TRBJ2-1|-|TRBV30
TGTGCCTGGAGTCGAGACAGTGCATACAATGAGCAGTTCTTC
CAWSRDSAYNEQFF
>-|TRBJ1-2|-|TRBV19
TGTGCCAGTGGGGGGGGCGCAGGTGGCTACACCTTC
CASGGGAGGYTF
>-|TRBJ1-1|-|TRBV13
TGTGCCAGCAGCTTGGACACCTCGAACACTGAAGCTTTCTTT
CASSLDTSNTEAFF
>-|TRBJ1-4|-|TRBV2
TGTGCCAGCAAGGGGGTGGGGGAAAAACTGTTTTTT
CASKGVGEKLFF
>TRBD2|TRBJ2-3|-|TRBV18
TGTGCCAGCTCACCGGGACTAGCGGGGGGGCCCGATACGCAGTATTTT
CASSPGLAGGPDTQYF
>-|TRBJ2-5|-|TRBV6-1
TGTGCCAGCATTTTGCGGGCCCAAGAGACCCAGTACTTC
CASILRAQETQYF
>-|TRBJ2-7|-|TRBV6-1
TGTGCCAGCAGTGCTCAGGGGAACTCCTACGAGCAGTACTTC
CASSAQGNSYEQYF
>TRBD1|TRBJ1-4|-|TRBV11-3
TGTGCCAGCAGCCTGACAGGGGGCGGCTTCGCCCGAAAACTGTTTTTT
CASSLTGGGFARKLFF
>TRBD2|TRBJ2-7|once|TRBV19
TGTGCCAGTAGTAGTACGGGACTAGCTAGCGAGCAGTACTTC
CASSSTGLASEQYF
>-|TRBJ1-1|-|TRBV7-6
TGTGCCAGCAGCTTAGTAGGCCTCATCGGGGGGGGAACTGAAGCTTTCTTT
CASSLVGLIGGGTEAFF
>-|TRBJ2-5|-|TRBV30
TGTGCCTGGAGTGTTAACCAAGAGACCCAGTACTTC
CAWSVNQETQYF
>TRBD2|TRBJ2-3|-|TRBV15
TGTGCCACCGGACTAGGACTAGCGGAGACTACGCAGTATTTT
CATGLGLAETTQYF
>TRBD1|TRBJ2-1|-|TRBV11-2
TGTGCCAGCAGCTTAGCTGGGACAGGGGGGGTCCATGAGCAGTTCTTC
CASSLAGTGGVHEQFF
>-|TRBJ1-4|-|TRBV10-3
TGTGCCATCAGTGAAAATGGGGGCGGTGAAAAACTGTTTTTT
CAISENGGGEKLFF